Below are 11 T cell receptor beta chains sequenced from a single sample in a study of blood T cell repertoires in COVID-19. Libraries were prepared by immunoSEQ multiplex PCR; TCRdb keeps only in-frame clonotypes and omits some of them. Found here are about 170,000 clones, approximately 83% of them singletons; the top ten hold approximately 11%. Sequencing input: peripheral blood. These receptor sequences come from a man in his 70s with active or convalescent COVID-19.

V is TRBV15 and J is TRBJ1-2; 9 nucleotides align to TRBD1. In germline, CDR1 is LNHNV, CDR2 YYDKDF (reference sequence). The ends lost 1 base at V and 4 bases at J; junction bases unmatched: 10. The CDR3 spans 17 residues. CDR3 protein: CATSRGGTDRGVYGYTF. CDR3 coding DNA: TGTGCCACCAGCAGAGGTGGAACCGACAGGGGGGTCTATGGCTACACCTTC. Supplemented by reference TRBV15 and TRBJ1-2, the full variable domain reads DAMVIQNPRYQVTQFGKPVTLSCSQTLNHNVMYWYQQKSSQAPKLLFHYYDKDFNNEADTPDNFQSRRPNTSFCFLDIRSPGLGDTAMYLCATSRGGTDRGVYGYTFGSGTRLTVV.

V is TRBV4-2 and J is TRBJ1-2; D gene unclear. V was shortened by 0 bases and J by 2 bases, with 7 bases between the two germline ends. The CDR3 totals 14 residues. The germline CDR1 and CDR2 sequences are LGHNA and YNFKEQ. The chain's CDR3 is CASSQDGRNYGYTF. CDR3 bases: TGTGCCAGCAGCCAAGATGGGAGAAACTATGGCTACACCTTC.

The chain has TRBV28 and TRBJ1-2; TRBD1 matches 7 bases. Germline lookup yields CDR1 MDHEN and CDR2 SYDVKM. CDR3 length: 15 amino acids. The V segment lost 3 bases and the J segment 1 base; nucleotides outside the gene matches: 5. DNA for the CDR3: TGTGCCAGCAGTTTGGTTGGGACAGTTAACTATGGCTACACCTTC. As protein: CASSLVGTVNYGYTF.

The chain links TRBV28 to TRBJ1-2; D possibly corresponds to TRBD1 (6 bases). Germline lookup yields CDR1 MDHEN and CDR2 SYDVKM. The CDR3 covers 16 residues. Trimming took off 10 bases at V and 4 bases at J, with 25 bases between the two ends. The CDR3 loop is CAISSWPVQGSYGYTF. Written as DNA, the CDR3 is TGTGCCATCTCTTCTTGGCCGGTCCAGGGGAGCTATGGCTACACCTTC.

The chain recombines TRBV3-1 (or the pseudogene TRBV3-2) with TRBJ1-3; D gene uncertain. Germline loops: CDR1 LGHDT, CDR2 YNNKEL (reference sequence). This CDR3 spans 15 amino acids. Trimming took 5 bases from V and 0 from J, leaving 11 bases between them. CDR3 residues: CASSNLGSSGNTIYF. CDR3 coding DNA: TGTGCCAGCAGCAACCTAGGCAGCTCTGGAAACACCATATATTTT.

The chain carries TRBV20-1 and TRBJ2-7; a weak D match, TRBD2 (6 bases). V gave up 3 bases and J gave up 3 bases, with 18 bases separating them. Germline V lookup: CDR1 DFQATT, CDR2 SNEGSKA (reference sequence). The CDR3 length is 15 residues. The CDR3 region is CSASLGEAPYYEQYF. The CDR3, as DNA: TGCAGTGCTAGTTTGGGGGAGGCTCCGTACTACGAGCAGTACTTC.

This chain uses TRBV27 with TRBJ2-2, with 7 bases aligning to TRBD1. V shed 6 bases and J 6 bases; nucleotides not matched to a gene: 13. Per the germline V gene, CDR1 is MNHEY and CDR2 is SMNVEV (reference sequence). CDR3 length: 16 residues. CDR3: CASSRRQGLYAGELFF. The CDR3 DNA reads TGTGCCAGCAGCCGGAGACAGGGCCTCTACGCCGGGGAGCTGTTTTTT.

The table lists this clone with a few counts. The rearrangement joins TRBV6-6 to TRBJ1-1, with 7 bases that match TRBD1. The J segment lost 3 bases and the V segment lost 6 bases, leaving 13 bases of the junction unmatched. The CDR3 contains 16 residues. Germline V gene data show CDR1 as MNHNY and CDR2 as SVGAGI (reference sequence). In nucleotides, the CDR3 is TGTGCCAGCAGGGGGCTTGCTTCAGGGGGGTACACTGAAGCTTTCTTT. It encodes CASRGLASGGYTEAFF.

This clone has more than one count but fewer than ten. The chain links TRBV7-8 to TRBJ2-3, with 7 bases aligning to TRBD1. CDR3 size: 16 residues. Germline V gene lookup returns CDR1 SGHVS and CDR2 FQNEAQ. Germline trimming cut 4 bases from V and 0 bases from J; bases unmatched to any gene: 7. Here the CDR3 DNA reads TGTGCCAGCAGCTGGGGACAGTCGGCTAGCACAGATACGCAGTATTTT. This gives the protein CASSWGQSASTDTQYF.

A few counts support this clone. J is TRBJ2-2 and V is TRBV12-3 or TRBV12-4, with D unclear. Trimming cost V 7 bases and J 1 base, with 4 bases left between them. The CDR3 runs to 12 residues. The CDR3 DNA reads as TGTGCCAGCACCCTGAACACCGGGGAGCTGTTTTTT. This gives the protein CASTLNTGELFF.

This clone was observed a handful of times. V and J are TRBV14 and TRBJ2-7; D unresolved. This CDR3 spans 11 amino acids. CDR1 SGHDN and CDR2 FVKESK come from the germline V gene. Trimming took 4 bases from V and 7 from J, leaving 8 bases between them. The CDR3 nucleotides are TGTGCCAGCAGCCTATTTTTGGAGCAGTACTTC. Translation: CASSLFLEQYF.